What follows are 2 T cell receptor beta chains derived from one specimen sequenced in a study of Graves' ophthalmopathy and Graves' hyperthyroidism. CDR3 regions of TCR beta were amplified from RNA transcripts. A first-round RT-PCR used HTBI primers, followed by a second-round multiplex PCR. TCRdb reprocessed the multiplex PCR reads with MiXCR, giving one entry per CDR3 protein. The repertoire holds about 700,000 distinct CDR3 sequences, with around 40% as singletons. The sequenced sample was peripheral blood. The receptors stem from an adult man with Graves' ophthalmopathy.

The chain is built from TRBV25-1 and TRBJ2-2; D unresolved. The CDR3 runs 16 residues. The germline gives CDR1 MGHDK, CDR2 SYGVNS. The V end lost 6 bases, the J end lost 1 base, and 15 bases lay between the germline ends. The CDR3 DNA reads TGTGCCAGCAGCTTAGATCGGGTGATGAACACCGGGGAGCTGTTTTTT. Translated, it gives CASSLDRVMNTGELFF.

This clonotype has just a few counts. V gene TRBV20-1 combines with J gene TRBJ2-7; 9 nucleotides match TRBD2. J was trimmed by 3 bases and V by 5 bases; bases with no gene match: 14. Germline V lookup: CDR1 DFQATT, CDR2 SNEGSKA (reference sequence). This CDR3 has 16 residues. As DNA, the CDR3 is TGCAGTGCTCGGGACCGAGCCAGCGGGAGGTACTACGAGCAGTACTTC. Protein product: CSARDRASGRYYEQYF.